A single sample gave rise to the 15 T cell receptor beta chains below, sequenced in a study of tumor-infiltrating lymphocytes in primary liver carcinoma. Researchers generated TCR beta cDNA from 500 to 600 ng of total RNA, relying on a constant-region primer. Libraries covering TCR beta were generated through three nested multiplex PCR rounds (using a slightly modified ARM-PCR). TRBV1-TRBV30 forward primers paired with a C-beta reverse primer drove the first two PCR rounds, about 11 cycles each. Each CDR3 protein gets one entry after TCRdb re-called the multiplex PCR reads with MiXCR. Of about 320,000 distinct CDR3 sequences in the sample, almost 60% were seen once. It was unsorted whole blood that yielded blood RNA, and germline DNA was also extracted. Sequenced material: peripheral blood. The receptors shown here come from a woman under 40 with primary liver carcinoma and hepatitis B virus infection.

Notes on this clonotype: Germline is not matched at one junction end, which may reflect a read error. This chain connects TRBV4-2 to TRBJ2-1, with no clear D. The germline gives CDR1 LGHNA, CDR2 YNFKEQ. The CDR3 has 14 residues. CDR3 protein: CASSQVDVINERFF. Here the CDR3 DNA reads TGTGCCAGCAGCCAAGTGGACGTAATTAATGAGCGGTTCTTC.

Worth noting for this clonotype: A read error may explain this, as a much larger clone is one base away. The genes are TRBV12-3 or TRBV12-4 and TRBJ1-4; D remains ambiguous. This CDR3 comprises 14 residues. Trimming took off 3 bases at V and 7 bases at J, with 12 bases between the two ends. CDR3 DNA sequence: TGTGCCAGCAGTTTTGACAACCAACCTGAAAAACTGTTTTTT. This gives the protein CASSFDNQPEKLFF.

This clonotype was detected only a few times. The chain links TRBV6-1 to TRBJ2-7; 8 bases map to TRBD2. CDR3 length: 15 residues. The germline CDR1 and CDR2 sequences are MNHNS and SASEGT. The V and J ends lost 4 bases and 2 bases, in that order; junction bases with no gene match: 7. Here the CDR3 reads CASSALGLVAYEQYF. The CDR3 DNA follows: TGTGCCAGCAGTGCACTGGGACTAGTGGCCTACGAGCAGTACTTC.

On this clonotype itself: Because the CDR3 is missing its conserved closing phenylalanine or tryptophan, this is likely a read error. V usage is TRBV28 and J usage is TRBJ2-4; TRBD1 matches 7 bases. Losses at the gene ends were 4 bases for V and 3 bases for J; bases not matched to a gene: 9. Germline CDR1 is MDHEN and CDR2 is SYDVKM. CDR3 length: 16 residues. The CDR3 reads CASSSTGRGFKNIQYS. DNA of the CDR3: TGTGCCAGCAGTTCGACAGGGAGAGGGTTCAAAAACATTCAGTACTCC.

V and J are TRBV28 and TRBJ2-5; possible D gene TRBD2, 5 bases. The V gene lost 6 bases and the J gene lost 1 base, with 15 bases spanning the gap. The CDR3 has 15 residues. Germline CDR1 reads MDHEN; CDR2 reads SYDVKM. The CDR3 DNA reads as TGTGCCAGCAGGGATTTAGCGAACCTCCAAGAGACCCAGTACTTC. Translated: CASRDLANLQETQYF.

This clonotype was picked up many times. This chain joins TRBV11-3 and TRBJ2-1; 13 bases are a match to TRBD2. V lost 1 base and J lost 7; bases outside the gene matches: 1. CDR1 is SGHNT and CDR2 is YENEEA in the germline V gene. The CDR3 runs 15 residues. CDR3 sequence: CASSLGTSGRNEQFF. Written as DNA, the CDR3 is TGTGCCAGCAGCTTAGGGACTAGCGGGAGAAATGAGCAGTTCTTC.

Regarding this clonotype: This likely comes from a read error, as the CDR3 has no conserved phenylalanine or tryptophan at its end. CDR3 in amino acids: CSVYGQGSEKLFL. The CDR3 DNA reads TGCAGCGTTTATGGACAGGGGAGTGAAAAACTGTTTCTT. This sequence joins TRBV29-1 and TRBJ1-4; 9 nucleotides line up with TRBD1. V gave up 5 bases and J gave up 7 bases; unmatched junction bases: 5. The CDR3 loop spans 13 amino acids. Germline assignment: CDR1 SQVTM and CDR2 ANQGSEA.

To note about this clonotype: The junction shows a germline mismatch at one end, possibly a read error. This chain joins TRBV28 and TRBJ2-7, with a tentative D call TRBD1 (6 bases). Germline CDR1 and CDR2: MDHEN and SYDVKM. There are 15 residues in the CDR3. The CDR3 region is CTSSLGTPMTYEQYF. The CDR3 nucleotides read TGTACCAGCAGTTTGGGGACACCGATGACCTACGAGCAGTACTTC.

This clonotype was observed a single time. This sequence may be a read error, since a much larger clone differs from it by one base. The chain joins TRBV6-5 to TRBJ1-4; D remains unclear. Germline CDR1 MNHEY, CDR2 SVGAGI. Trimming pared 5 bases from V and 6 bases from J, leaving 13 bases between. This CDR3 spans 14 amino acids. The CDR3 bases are TGTGCCAGCAGTACCCGGGATATCGATGAAAAACTGTTTTTT. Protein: CASSTRDIDEKLFF.

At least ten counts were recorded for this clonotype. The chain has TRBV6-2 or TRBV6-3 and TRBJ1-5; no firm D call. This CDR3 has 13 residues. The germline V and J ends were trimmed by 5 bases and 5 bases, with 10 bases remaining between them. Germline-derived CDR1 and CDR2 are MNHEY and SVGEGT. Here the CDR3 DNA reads TGTGCCAGCAGTAAGACACTTTATCAGCCCCAGCATTTT. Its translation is CASSKTLYQPQHF.

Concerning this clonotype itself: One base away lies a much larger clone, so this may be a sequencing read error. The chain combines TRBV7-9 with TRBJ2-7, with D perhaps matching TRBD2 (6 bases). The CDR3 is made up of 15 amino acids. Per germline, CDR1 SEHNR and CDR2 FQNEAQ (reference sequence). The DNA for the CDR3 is TGTGTCAGCAGCGACGCCGGGACTCCACCCTACGAGCAGTACTTC. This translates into CVSSDAGTPPYEQYF.

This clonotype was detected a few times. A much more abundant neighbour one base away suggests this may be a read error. CDR3 residues: CASSAGQLDNRPQHF. The DNA for the CDR3 is TGTGCCAGCAGCGCGGGACAGCTCGACAATCGGCCCCAGCATTTT. The rearrangement uses TRBV11-2 and TRBJ1-5; 7 nucleotides match TRBD1. CDR1 and CDR2 from the germline V gene are SGHAT and FQNNGV. The CDR3 is 15 residues long.

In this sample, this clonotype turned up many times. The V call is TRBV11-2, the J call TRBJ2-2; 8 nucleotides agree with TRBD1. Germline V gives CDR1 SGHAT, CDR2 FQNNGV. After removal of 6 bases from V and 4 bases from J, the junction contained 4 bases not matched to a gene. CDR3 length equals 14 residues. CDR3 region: CASSSDRGTGELFF. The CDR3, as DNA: TGTGCCAGCAGTTCCGACAGGGGCACCGGGGAGCTGTTTTTT.

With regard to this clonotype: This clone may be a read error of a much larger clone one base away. CDR3 residues: CASNQGAHGQYF. The CDR3 coding sequence is TGTGCCAGCAATCAGGGGGCCCACGGGCAGTACTTC. The J gene is TRBJ2-7, the V gene TRBV12-3 or TRBV12-4, with TRBD1 matching 8 bases. This CDR3 comprises 12 residues. Trimming at V came to 7 bases and at J to 9 bases, leaving 8 bases not matched to a gene.

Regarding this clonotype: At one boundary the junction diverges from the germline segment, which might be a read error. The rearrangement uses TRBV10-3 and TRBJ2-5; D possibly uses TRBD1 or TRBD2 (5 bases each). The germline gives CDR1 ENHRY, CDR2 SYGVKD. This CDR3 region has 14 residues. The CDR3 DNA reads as TGTCCCATCAGTGATGGGGGTTCCAGGGAGACCCAGTACTTC. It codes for CPISDGGSRETQYF.